A selection of T cell receptor beta chains follows, all from one sample in a study of control samples from healthy donors and cancer patients. Using immunoSEQ multiplex PCR, the repertoire was profiled, and TCRdb retains in-frame clones only, with some absent. The sample holds roughly 45,000 clones, 70% to 90% seen once. Sequencing was done on a sample of PBMCs. Every receptor here comes from a woman in her forties or fifties with lung cancer. The CDR3 runs from the conserved cysteine through the conserved F or W. The order of the fields is CDR3 DNA, CDR3 protein, V gene, D gene, J gene, clone size. D genes are given only for firm matches. Expanded clones get a size class; other rows say once, few or many, or leave the size out.

DNA: TGTGCCAGTAGGCCGGGACAGCCAACTAATGAAAAACTGTTTTTT
CDR3: CASRPGQPTNEKLFF
V: TRBV19
D: TRBD1
J: TRBJ1-4
size: -

DNA: TGTGCCAGCAGTTTAAGGGGACAGGGAGTAGTCTACACCTTC
CDR3: CASSLRGQGVVYTF
V: TRBV28
D: TRBD1
J: TRBJ1-2
size: -

DNA: TGTGCCAGCAGCCCGGACAGATACTCTGGAAACACCATATATTTT
CDR3: CASSPDRYSGNTIYF
V: TRBV5-5
D: -
J: TRBJ1-3
size: -

DNA: TGTGCCAGCAGCCCGTGGACCCGCAATCAGCCCCAGCATTTT
CDR3: CASSPWTRNQPQHF
V: TRBV7-2
D: -
J: TRBJ1-5
size: once

DNA: TGTGCCAGCAGCCCAGGACTAGCGGGGGGGCGCAATGAGCAGTTCTTC
CDR3: CASSPGLAGGRNEQFF
V: TRBV7-2
D: TRBD2
J: TRBJ2-1
size: -

DNA: TGTGCCAGCAGCTTGGAGAGTCAGCCCCAGCATTTT
CDR3: CASSLESQPQHF
V: TRBV7-9
D: -
J: TRBJ1-5
size: -

DNA: TGTGCCAGCTCACCACAGGGATTCTCTGGAAACACCATATATTTT
CDR3: CASSPQGFSGNTIYF
V: TRBV18
D: -
J: TRBJ1-3
size: -

DNA: TGTGCCTGGAGTGTACCTTTTGGCGGTGCCCTTTACAATGAGCAGTTCTTC
CDR3: CAWSVPFGGALYNEQFF
V: TRBV30
D: -
J: TRBJ2-1
size: -

DNA: TGTGCCAGCAGTTCTACGACATATCCCCTTTCTGGGGCCAACGTCCTGACTTTC
CDR3: CASSSTTYPLSGANVLTF
V: TRBV27
D: -
J: TRBJ2-6
size: -

DNA: TGTGCCAGCTCACCCTCAGGGGGAGTAAATGGCTACACCTTC
CDR3: CASSPSGGVNGYTF
V: TRBV18
D: TRBD1
J: TRBJ1-2
size: -

DNA: TGTGCCAGCAGCATCGGGACAGCAACCTACGAGCAGTACTTC
CDR3: CASSIGTATYEQYF
V: TRBV11-2
D: TRBD1
J: TRBJ2-7
size: -

DNA: TGTGCCAGCAGGGTTAGCGGGGGGACCGGGGAGCTGTTTTTT
CDR3: CASRVSGGTGELFF
V: TRBV7-2
D: TRBD2
J: TRBJ2-2
size: -

DNA: TGTGCCAGTAGTGTTCTTGGGGGGACTACAAATGAGCAGTTCTTC
CDR3: CASSVLGGTTNEQFF
V: TRBV19
D: TRBD2
J: TRBJ2-1
size: -

DNA: TGTGCCAGCAGTTTTACAGGCGGTCAGCCCCAGCATTTT
CDR3: CASSFTGGQPQHF
V: TRBV12-3/TRBV12-4
D: -
J: TRBJ1-5
size: -

DNA: TGTGCCAGCAGCCCAAGGGGACAGGGTTTAGAGCAGTACTTC
CDR3: CASSPRGQGLEQYF
V: TRBV11-2
D: TRBD1
J: TRBJ2-7
size: -

DNA: TGTGCCAGCACGGCGACCGGTCGCTCTGGGGCCAACGTCCTGACTTTC
CDR3: CASTATGRSGANVLTF
V: TRBV28
D: -
J: TRBJ2-6
size: -